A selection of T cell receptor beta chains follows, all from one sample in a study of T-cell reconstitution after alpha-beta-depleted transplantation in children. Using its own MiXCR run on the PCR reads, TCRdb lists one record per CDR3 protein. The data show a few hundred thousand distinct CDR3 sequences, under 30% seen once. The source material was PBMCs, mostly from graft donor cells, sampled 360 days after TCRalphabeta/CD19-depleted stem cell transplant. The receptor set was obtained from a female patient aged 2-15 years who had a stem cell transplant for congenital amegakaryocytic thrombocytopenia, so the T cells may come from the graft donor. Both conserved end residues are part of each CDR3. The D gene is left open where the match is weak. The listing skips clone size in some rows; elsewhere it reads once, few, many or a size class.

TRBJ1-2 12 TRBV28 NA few CASSKTGYGYTF TGTGCCAGCAGCAAAACAGGGTATGGCTACACCTTC
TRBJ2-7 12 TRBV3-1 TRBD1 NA CASSLTGAEQYF TGTGCCAGCAGTCTCACAGGGGCCGAGCAGTACTTC
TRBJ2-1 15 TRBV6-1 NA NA CASSRQPSSYNEQFF TGTGCCAGTTCTAGACAGCCCAGCTCCTACAATGAGCAGTTCTTC
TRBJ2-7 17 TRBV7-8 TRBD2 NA CASSTHFLLAETYEQYF TGTGCCAGCAGCACTCATTTCCTCCTAGCGGAAACGTACGAGCAGTACTTC
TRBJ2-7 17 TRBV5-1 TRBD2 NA CASSYQNSGSRPYEQYF TGCGCCAGCAGCTACCAGAATAGCGGGTCTCGTCCCTACGAGCAGTACTTC
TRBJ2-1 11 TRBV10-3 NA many CAIGLDNEQFF TGTGCCATCGGGTTAGACAATGAGCAGTTCTTC
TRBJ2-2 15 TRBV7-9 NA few CASSRWTTNTGELFF TGTGCCAGCAGCAGATGGACAACGAACACCGGGGAGCTGTTTTTT
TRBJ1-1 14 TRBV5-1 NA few CASSLAQGSTEAFF TGCGCCAGCAGCTTGGCCCAGGGCTCGACTGAAGCTTTCTTT
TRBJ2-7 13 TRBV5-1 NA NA CASSFGGGGEQYF TGCGCCAGCAGCTTCGGAGGAGGGGGGGAGCAGTACTTC
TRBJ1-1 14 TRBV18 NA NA CASSPNGMNTEAFF TGTGCCAGCTCACCTAATGGGATGAACACTGAAGCTTTCTTT
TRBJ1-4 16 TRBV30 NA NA CAWSWGGSTTNEKLFF TGTGCCTGGAGTTGGGGGGGCTCCACAACTAATGAAAAACTGTTTTTT
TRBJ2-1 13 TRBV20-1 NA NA CSASTHSYNEQFF TGCAGTGCTTCGACTCACTCCTACAATGAGCAGTTCTTC
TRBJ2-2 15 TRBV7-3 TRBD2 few CASSSAGLSTGELFF TGTGCCAGCAGCTCCGCGGGACTATCAACCGGGGAGCTGTTTTTT
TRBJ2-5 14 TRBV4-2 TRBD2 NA CASSQIAGDETQYF TGTGCCAGCAGCCAGATCGCGGGAGATGAGACCCAGTACTTC
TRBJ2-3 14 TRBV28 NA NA CASSLSRDTDTQYF TGTGCCAGCAGTTTATCTAGGGACACAGATACGCAGTATTTT
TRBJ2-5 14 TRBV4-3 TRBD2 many CASSHTSGSETQYF TGCGCCAGCAGCCACACTAGCGGGAGCGAGACCCAGTACTTC
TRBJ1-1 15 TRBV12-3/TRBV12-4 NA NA CASIFGVGLNTEAFF TGTGCCAGCATTTTCGGTGTCGGATTGAACACTGAAGCTTTCTTT
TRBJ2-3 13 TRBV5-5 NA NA CASSPFSTDTQYF TGTGCCAGCAGCCCCTTTAGCACAGATACGCAGTATTTT
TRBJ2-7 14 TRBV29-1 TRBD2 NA CSVWGGTEAYEQYF TGCAGCGTTTGGGGGGGGACGGAGGCCTACGAGCAGTACTTC
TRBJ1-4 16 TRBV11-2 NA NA CASSLDPTGSNEKLFF TGTGCCAGCAGCTTAGATCCAACAGGGTCAAATGAAAAACTGTTTTTT
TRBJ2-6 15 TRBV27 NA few CASSPLGSGANVLTF TGTGCCAGCAGTCCCCTCGGATCTGGGGCCAACGTCCTGACTTTC
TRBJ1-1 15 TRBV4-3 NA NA CASSQDRGRDTEAFF TGCGCCAGCAGCCAAGATCGCGGGAGGGACACTGAAGCTTTCTTT
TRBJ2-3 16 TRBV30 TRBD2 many CAWSVELAGGTDTQYF TGTGCCTGGAGTGTAGAGCTAGCGGGAGGCACAGATACGCAGTATTTT
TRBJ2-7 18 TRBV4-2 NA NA CASSQASFSSLGSYEQYF TGTGCCAGCAGCCAAGCATCATTTAGTTCACTCGGTTCCTACGAGCAGTACTTC
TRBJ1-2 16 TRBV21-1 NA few CASSIVATGLDYGYTF TGTGCCAGCAGCATTGTTGCGACAGGGCTCGACTATGGCTACACCTTC
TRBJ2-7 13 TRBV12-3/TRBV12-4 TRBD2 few CASSLTLAGEQYF TGTGCCAGCAGTTTAACTCTAGCGGGAGAGCAGTACTTC
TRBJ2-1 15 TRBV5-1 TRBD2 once CASSLRGSTDNEQFF TGCGCCAGCAGCTTGCGCGGGAGTACGGACAATGAGCAGTTCTTC
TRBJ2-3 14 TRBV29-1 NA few CSVEASTSADTQYF TGCAGCGTTGAAGCCTCGACTAGTGCAGATACGCAGTATTTT
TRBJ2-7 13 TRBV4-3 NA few CASSQAVSYEQYF TGCGCCAGCAGCCAAGCAGTCTCCTACGAGCAGTACTTC
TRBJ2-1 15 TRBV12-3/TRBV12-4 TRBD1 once CATNIRTGLYNEQFF TGTGCCACCAATATTCGGACAGGGCTCTACAATGAGCAGTTCTTC
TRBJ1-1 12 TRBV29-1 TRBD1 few CSVGDRGGEAFF TGCAGCGTCGGTGACAGGGGCGGTGAAGCTTTCTTT
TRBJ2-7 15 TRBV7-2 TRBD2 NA CAESRGTSGGSEQYF TGTGCAGAGTCCCGGGGGACTAGCGGGGGGAGTGAGCAGTACTTC
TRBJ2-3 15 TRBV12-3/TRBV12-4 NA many CASTTGAGITDTQYF TGTGCCAGCACCACGGGGGCAGGAATCACAGATACGCAGTATTTT
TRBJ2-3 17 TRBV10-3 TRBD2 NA CAISESPPAGGRDTQYF TGTGCCATCAGTGAGTCGCCCCCAGCGGGGGGACGAGATACGCAGTATTTT
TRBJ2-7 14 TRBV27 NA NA CASTIRDVPYEQYF TGTGCCAGCACTATAAGGGACGTCCCCTACGAGCAGTACTTC
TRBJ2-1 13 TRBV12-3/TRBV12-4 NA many CASSLGLRDPGEF TGTGCCAGCAGTTTAGGGTTACGGGACCCGGGGGAATTC
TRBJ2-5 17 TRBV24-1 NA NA CATSDILTGTSQETQYF TGTGCCACCAGTGATATTCTAACAGGGACCTCCCAAGAGACCCAGTACTTC
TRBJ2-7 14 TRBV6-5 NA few CASSYARNSYEQYF TGTGCCAGCAGTTACGCACGAAACTCCTACGAGCAGTACTTC
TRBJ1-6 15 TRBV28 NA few CASSFRTPYNSPLHF TGTGCCAGCAGTTTCCGAACCCCGTATAATTCACCCCTCCACTTT
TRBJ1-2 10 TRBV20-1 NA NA CSALDDGYTF TGCAGTGCTCTAGATGATGGCTACACCTTC
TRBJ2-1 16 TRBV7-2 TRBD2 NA CASSLGNAGVSNEQFF TGTGCCAGCAGCTTAGGGAACGCGGGAGTGAGTAATGAGCAGTTCTTC
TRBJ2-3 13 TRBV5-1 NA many CASSLRLGYTQYF TGCGCCAGCAGCTTGCGGCTCGGTTATACGCAGTATTTT
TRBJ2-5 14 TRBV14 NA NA CASSQNFGLETQYF TGTGCCAGCAGCCAAAATTTCGGTTTGGAGACCCAGTACTTC
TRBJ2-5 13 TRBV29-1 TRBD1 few CSVDRGLQETQYF TGCAGCGTTGACAGGGGGCTTCAAGAGACCCAGTACTTC
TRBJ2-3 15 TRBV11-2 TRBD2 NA CASSLEGLAWDTQYF TGTGCCAGCAGCTTAGAGGGACTAGCCTGGGATACGCAGTATTTT
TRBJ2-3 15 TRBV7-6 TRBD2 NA CASSFGLAGGDTQYF TGTGCCAGCAGCTTCGGACTAGCGGGTGGAGATACGCAGTATTTT
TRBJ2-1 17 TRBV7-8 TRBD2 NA CASSTQLAPSSYNEQFF TGTGCCAGCAGCACCCAACTAGCGCCTAGCTCCTACAATGAGCAGTTCTTC
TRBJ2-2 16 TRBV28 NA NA CASSPPEGWRDGELFF TGTGCCAGCAGTCCCCCAGAGGGGTGGCGGGACGGGGAGCTGTTTTTT
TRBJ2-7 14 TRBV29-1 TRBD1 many CSVYTGTGGWEQYF TGCAGCGTTTATACCGGGACAGGGGGCTGGGAGCAGTACTTC
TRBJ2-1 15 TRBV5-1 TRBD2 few CASSSLAGGYNEQFF TGCGCCAGCAGCTCTTTAGCGGGAGGCTACAATGAGCAGTTCTTC